A single sample gave rise to the 14 T cell receptor beta chains below, sequenced in a study of CD8 T cells in ankylosing spondylitis. TCRdb reprocessed the 5' RACE reads via MiXCR and lists one record per CDR3 protein. The table lists 150,000 to 250,000 distinct CDR3 sequences, 10% to 15% of them singletons. Sequencing input: blood, either unsorted or a sorted T cell fraction (not recorded which). These receptors all come from a male donor with ankylosing spondylitis or in good health (not recorded which).

This chain connects TRBV5-1 to TRBJ2-1; unclear D gene. The CDR3 covers 15 residues. V lost 0 bases and J 4 bases, leaving 11 bases between the germline ends. The V gene's germline CDR1 is SGHRS and CDR2 YFSETQ. The DNA for the CDR3 is TGCGCCAGCAGCTTGGGGGTAGCCGCATACAATGAGCAGTTCTTC. This gives the protein CASSLGVAAYNEQFF.

The chain couples TRBV6-1 to TRBJ2-7; tentatively, D is TRBD2 (5 bases). V lost 8 bases to trimming and J lost 5 bases, with 13 bases between them. Germline CDR1 MNHNS, CDR2 SASEGT. This CDR3 region has 12 residues. CDR3 loop: CASAGEPDEQYF. CDR3 DNA sequence: TGTGCCAGCGCGGGTGAACCCGACGAGCAGTACTTC.

This clonotype was recorded a few times. V is TRBV6-5 and J is TRBJ2-1; the D call may be TRBD1 or TRBD2 (5 bases each). The CDR3 extends over 14 amino acids. Trimming stripped 2 bases from V and 10 bases from J, with 15 bases between. Germline CDR1 MNHEY, CDR2 SVGAGI. The CDR3 sequence is CASSYGGAVREQFF. CDR3 nucleotides: TGTGCCAGCAGTTACGGGGGAGCGGTGAGGGAGCAGTTCTTC.

The rearrangement joins TRBV6-5 to TRBJ2-7; no clear D gene. CDR1 is MNHEY, CDR2 SVGAGI, per germline. V was cut by 2 bases and J by 0 bases, with 11 bases left in between. The CDR3 has 15 amino acids. The CDR3 region has the DNA TGTGCCAGCAGTTACGGGATTGGAAGCTCCTACGAGCAGTACTTC. Translated, it gives CASSYGIGSSYEQYF.

The gene calls are TRBV6-1 and TRBJ2-5; 7 bases match TRBD1. Germline loops: CDR1 MNHNS, CDR2 SASEGT. The CDR3 covers 15 residues. V lost 1 base and J lost 4; bases outside the gene matches: 6. Written as DNA, the CDR3 is TGTGCCAGCAGTGAAGATACAGGGGTCGGAGAGACCCAGTACTTC. Translation: CASSEDTGVGETQYF.

This sequence joins TRBV6-6 and TRBJ1-1, with a tentative D call TRBD1 (5 bases). V was pared by 5 bases and J by 5 bases, with 12 bases between. The V gene's germline CDR1 is MNHNY and CDR2 SVGAGI (reference sequence). The CDR3 extends over 13 amino acids. The CDR3 DNA reads TGTGCCAGCAGTGCGAGGGGAGGAACTGAAGCTTTCTTT. This sequence encodes CASSARGGTEAFF.

This clonotype was recorded at least ten times. The chain couples TRBV20-1 to TRBJ2-7, with 7 positions matching TRBD2. Germline CDR1 and CDR2: DFQATT and SNEGSKA (reference sequence). CDR3 length: 13 amino acids. Unmatched junction bases numbered 5, after V lost 1 base and J lost 5 bases. CDR3 coding DNA: TGCAGTGCTAGAGGGACTAGTTGGCACGAGCAGTACTTC. It specifies CSARGTSWHEQYF.

This clonotype has more than one count but fewer than ten. The DNA for the CDR3 is TGTGCCAGCAGTGAAAGGCCAGGGGATGGCTACACCTTC. This sequence encodes CASSERPGDGYTF. The chain has TRBV2 and TRBJ1-2; D is possibly TRBD1 (6 bases). There are 13 residues in the CDR3. Trimming removed 2 bases at V and 6 bases at J, with 10 bases between. CDR1 SNHLY and CDR2 FYNNEI come from the germline V gene.

At least ten counts were recorded for this clonotype. The CDR3 region is CASSHPGGAADTQYF. The DNA for the CDR3 is TGTGCCAGCAGCCACCCCGGGGGGGCAGCAGATACGCAGTATTTT. The chain carries TRBV4-2 and TRBJ2-3; 8 positions agree with TRBD2. The ends lost 3 bases at V and 4 bases at J; junction bases unmatched: 6. Germline V gene sequence: CDR1 LGHNA, CDR2 YNFKEQ. The CDR3 totals 15 residues.

This clonotype has a handful of counts. The chain joins TRBV5-4 to TRBJ2-2; TRBD1 matches 11 bases. Germline CDR1 is SGHNT and CDR2 is YYREEE (reference sequence). There are 15 residues in the CDR3. Trimming removed 2 bases from V and 5 bases from J; junction bases left unmatched: 2. The CDR3 DNA is TGTGCCAGCAGCTTAGGACAGGGGGCAACCGGGGAGCTGTTTTTT. This gives the protein CASSLGQGATGELFF.

This clonotype was detected a few times. The chain carries TRBV19 and TRBJ2-1; no reliable D call. CDR1 and CDR2 from the germline V gene are LNHDA and SQIVND (reference sequence). V lost 3 bases and J 1 base, leaving 13 bases between the germline ends. This CDR3 is built from 16 residues. CDR3 DNA: TGTGCCAGTAGTATTTCCCACGCCACATCCTACAATGAGCAGTTCTTC. It encodes CASSISHATSYNEQFF.

The chain joins TRBV4-1 to TRBJ1-6, with TRBD1 identical over 9 bases. CDR3 length: 16 amino acids. V was pared by 0 bases and J by 6 bases, with 3 bases of the junction left unmatched. The germline CDR1 and CDR2 sequences are MGHRA and YSYEKL. CDR3 sequence (DNA): TGCGCCAGCAGCCAAGAGGGGACAGGGAGTAATTCACCCCTCCACTTT. It translates to CASSQEGTGSNSPLHF.

This clonotype was seen at least ten times. This sequence joins TRBV5-1 and TRBJ1-1; D is undetermined. There are 12 residues in the CDR3. Germline CDR1 reads SGHRS; CDR2 reads YFSETQ. Deletions cut 4 bases from V and 1 base from J, with 5 bases between. CDR3 in DNA: TGCGCCAGCAGCAAGGGGAACACTGAAGCTTTCTTT. It codes for CASSKGNTEAFF.

This clonotype has a handful of counts. The chain carries TRBV27 and TRBJ2-7, with TRBD2 as a possible D gene (5 bases). V gave up 5 bases and J gave up 5 bases, with 13 bases separating them. Germline CDR1 is MNHEY and CDR2 is SMNVEV (reference sequence). This CDR3 contains 13 residues. This CDR3 reads CASSHGLINEQYF. The CDR3 DNA reads as TGTGCCAGCAGTCATGGACTGATAAACGAGCAGTACTTC.